This T cell receptor (beta chain) was sequenced during a study of T cells in Graves' hyperthyroidism and ophthalmopathy. Study context: Once the initial diagnosis was made, peripheral blood was obtained before any treatment. Study-wide points: A model of 13 V-J pairs discriminated ophthalmopathy from stable hyperthyroidism.

This clonotype was seen at least ten times. The antigen is undetermined. The CDR3 length is 15 residues. The V gene's germline CDR1 is MDHEN and CDR2 SYDVKM. With 4 bases clipped from V and 4 bases from J, the junction kept 8 bases outside the gene matches. There were TCR beta CDR3 regions amplified from RNA transcripts. Carried out on the TCR CDR3, a first-round RT-PCR used the HTBI primer set. In TCRdb, the multiplex PCR reads were re-called with MiXCR into one record per CDR3 protein. Of fewer than 700,000 distinct CDR3 sequences listed, around 15% are singletons. The specimen sequenced was blood. V usage is TRBV28 and J usage is TRBJ2-7, with TRBD1 matching over 9 bases. The receptor was isolated from a woman aged 30 to 39 with Graves' hyperthyroidism. CDR3 nucleotides: TGTGCCAGCAGTTCTTCCGGGACAGGGTCTTACGAGCAGTACTTC. Translation: CASSSSGTGSYEQYF.